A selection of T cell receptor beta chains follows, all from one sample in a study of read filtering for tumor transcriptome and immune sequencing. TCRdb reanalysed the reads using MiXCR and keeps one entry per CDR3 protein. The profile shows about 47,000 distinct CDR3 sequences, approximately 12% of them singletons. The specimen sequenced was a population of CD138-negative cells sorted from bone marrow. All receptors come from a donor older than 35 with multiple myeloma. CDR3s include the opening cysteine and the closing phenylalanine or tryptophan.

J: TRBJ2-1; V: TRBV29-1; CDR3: CSVEGLAGEVEQFF
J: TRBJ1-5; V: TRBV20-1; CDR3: CSARRTGGNQPQHF
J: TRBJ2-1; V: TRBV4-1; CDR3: CASSQSRVLQGAVEQFF
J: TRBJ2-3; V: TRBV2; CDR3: CASSLAGATDTQYF
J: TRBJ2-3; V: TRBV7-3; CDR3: CASSLMPPRAGGTDTQYF
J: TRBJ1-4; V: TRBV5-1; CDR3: CASSLDGGRGKLFF
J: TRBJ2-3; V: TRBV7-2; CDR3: CASSPGGGSDTQYF
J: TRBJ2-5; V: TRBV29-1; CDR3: CSAYRQGREQETQYF
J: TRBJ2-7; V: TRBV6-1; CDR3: CASSEAPSVEYEQYF
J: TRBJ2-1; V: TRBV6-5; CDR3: CASCGGGGAYNEQFF
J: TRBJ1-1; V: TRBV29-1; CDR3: CSVQIQGTGDRAFF
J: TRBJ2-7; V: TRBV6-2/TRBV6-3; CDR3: CASSYGGPYSYERYF
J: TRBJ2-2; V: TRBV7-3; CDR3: CASSLTAGVAGELFF
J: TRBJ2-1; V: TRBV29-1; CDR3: CSVARQGSSDEQFF
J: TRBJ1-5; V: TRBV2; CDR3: CASRGQGRSNQPQHF
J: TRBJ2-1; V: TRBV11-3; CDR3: CASSFDSPSYNEQFF
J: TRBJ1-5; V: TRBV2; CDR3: CASSPLPGTASNQPQHF
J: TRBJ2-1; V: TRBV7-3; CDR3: CASSILAGAYEFF
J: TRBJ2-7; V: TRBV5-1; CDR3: CASSHGTGGYEQYF
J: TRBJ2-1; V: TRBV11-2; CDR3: CASSSPVAGPYNEQFF
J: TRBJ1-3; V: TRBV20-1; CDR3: CSAETSATSGNTIYF
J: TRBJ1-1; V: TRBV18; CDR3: CASSPDLNTEAFF
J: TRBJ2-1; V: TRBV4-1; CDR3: CASSQVRGQGQNEQFF
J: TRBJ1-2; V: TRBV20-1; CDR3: CSASHYSYGYTF
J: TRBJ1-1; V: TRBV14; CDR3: CASTLMDSRGTEAFF
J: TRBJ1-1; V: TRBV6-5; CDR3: CASEVGFF
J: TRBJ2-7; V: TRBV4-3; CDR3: CASSQEAAAAPYEQYF
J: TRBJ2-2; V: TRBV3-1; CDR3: CASVRGNTGELFF
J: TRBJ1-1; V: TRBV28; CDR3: CASIRTANTEAFF
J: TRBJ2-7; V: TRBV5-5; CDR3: CASTPAPGRGTYEQYF
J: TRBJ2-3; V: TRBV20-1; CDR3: CTAVSGHGTDTQYF
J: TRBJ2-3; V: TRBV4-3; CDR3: CASSQGSKGVVGADTQYF
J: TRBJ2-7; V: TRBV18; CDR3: CASSPSGTYDQYF
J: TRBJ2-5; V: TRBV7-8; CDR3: CASSYLPGQGGETQYF
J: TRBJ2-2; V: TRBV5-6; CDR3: CASSRGLAGNTGELFF
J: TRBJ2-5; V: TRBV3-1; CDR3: CASSQPGTGWTQYF
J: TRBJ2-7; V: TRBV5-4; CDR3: CASSSSGRSHEQYF
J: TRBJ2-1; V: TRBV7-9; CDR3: CASSTETTGGEQFF
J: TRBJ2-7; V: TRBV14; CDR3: CASSQAGGREQYF
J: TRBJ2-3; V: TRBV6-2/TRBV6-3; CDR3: CASSYSGQGVTSTDTQYF
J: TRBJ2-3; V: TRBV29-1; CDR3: CSVERAGSTDTQYF
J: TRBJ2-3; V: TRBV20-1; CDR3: CSAQTRTPMYTQYF
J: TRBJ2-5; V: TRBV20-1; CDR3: CSAGEKETQYF
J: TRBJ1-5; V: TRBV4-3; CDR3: CASSQESGQPQHF
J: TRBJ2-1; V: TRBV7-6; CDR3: CASSAASLPYNEQFF
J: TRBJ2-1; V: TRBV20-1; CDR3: CSARASGAYNEQFF
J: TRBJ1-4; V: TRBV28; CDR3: CASSLGRGLEKLFF